The 21 T cell receptor beta chains below come from one sample, sequenced in a study of blood T cell repertoires in COVID-19. Some clones are missing from TCRdb's copy, which holds only in-frame ones; the method was immunoSEQ multiplex PCR. The table shows some 400,000 clones, with roughly 80% occurring only once. The sequenced sample was peripheral blood. These receptors came from a human donor with acute or convalescent COVID-19. The donor label of this sample is uncertain.

The V gene is TRBV30, the J gene TRBJ1-5, with 9 bases aligning to TRBD1. V gave up 3 bases and J gave up 4 bases; unmatched junction bases: 7. CDR3 length equals 15 residues. Germline V gene sequence: CDR1 GTSNPN, CDR2 SVGIG (reference sequence). CDR3 DNA sequence: TGTGCCTGGAGCGGAGGGACAGGGCGGAATCAGCCCCAGCATTTT. It encodes CAWSGGTGRNQPQHF.

The rearrangement links TRBV5-5 to TRBJ2-5; possibly TRBD2 for D (5 bases). This CDR3 comprises 16 residues. The ends were cut back, 0 bases at V and 2 bases at J, with 14 bases in the middle. CDR1 is SGHKS, CDR2 YYEKEE, per germline (reference sequence). The CDR3 sequence is CASSLAPARGQETQYF. The CDR3 region has the DNA TGTGCCAGCAGCTTGGCCCCCGCGCGCGGGCAAGAGACCCAGTACTTC.

This chain uses TRBV5-1 with TRBJ2-1; D may be TRBD1 (7 bases). V dropped 2 bases and J dropped 9 bases, with 21 bases sitting between them. The V gene's germline CDR1 is SGHRS and CDR2 YFSETQ. The CDR3 is made up of 16 amino acids. The CDR3 region is CASSFRQGGPSSEQFF. The CDR3 DNA reads TGCGCCAGCAGCTTCCGACAGGGAGGTCCTTCGAGTGAGCAGTTCTTC.

This chain links TRBV5-1 with TRBJ2-7; 7 nucleotides match TRBD2. Germline trimming cut 4 bases from V and 0 bases from J; bases unmatched to any gene: 4. Germline CDR1 SGHRS, CDR2 YFSETQ. The CDR3 length is 14 residues. The CDR3 sequence is CASSPASGSYEQYF. CDR3 sequence (DNA): TGCGCCAGCAGCCCGGCTAGCGGCTCCTACGAGCAGTACTTC.

This clone was counted only a few times. The rearrangement links TRBV10-3 to TRBJ2-2; 10 bases fit TRBD2. This CDR3 comprises 14 residues. V was clipped by 7 bases and J by 6 bases; unmatched bases: 5. CDR1 is ENHRY and CDR2 is SYGVKD in the germline V gene. The CDR3 DNA reads as TGTGCCATCAAGGCTAGCGGGAGCTCCGGGGAGCTGTTTTTT. Amino acids: CAIKASGSSGELFF.

This chain connects TRBV30 to TRBJ2-7, with D maybe TRBD2 (6 bases). Deletions cut 0 bases from V and 4 bases from J, with 13 bases between. Germline CDR1 reads GTSNPN; CDR2 reads SVGIG (reference sequence). The CDR3 has 14 residues. The CDR3 region is CAWSVGGSAYEQYF. Here the CDR3 DNA reads TGTGCCTGGAGTGTTGGGGGGAGTGCGTACGAGCAGTACTTC.

The chain employs TRBV5-1 and TRBJ1-5; D possibly corresponds to TRBD1 (5 bases). The CDR3 is 14 amino acids. CDR1 is SGHRS, CDR2 YFSETQ, per germline. V shed 1 base and J shed 6 bases, with 11 bases lying between them. For the CDR3, the DNA is TGCGCCAGCAGCTTGTCCCAGGGAGGTCAGCCCCAGCATTTT. Translated, it gives CASSLSQGGQPQHF.

The chain links TRBV6-5 to TRBJ1-5; D may be TRBD1 (6 bases). V lost 6 bases to trimming and J lost 8 bases, with 20 bases between them. Germline CDR1 is MNHEY and CDR2 is SVGAGI. The CDR3 has 15 residues. CDR3 in amino acids: CASRHQPQGSEPQHF. DNA for the CDR3: TGTGCCAGCAGGCATCAGCCTCAGGGGTCGGAGCCCCAGCATTTT.

The chain carries TRBV6-5 and TRBJ2-7; D not resolved. The CDR3 consists of 13 residues. The V gene's germline CDR1 is MNHEY and CDR2 SVGAGI. Deletions cut 6 bases from V and 1 base from J, with 10 bases between. The CDR3 coding sequence is TGTGCCAGCAGGAGTCGAAATTCCTACGAGCAGTACTTC. Translation gives CASRSRNSYEQYF.

This chain connects TRBV29-1 to TRBJ2-3, with 8 nucleotides matching TRBD1. This CDR3 comprises 14 residues. Germline loops: CDR1 SQVTM, CDR2 ANQGSEA. V was pared by 4 bases and J by 3 bases, with 6 bases of the junction left unmatched. CDR3 coding DNA: TGCAGCGTTGTAGTACAGGGGGTTACAGATACGCAGTATTTT. It codes for CSVVVQGVTDTQYF.

A word on this clone: The DNA is omitted, as the CDR3 cannot be located on it reliably, and the CDR3 follows TCRdb's listing. The V gene is TRBV5-6, the J gene TRBJ2-1; the DNA was not compared with TRBD2, the D call given in the table. Germline values: CDR1 SGHDT, CDR2 YYEEEE. The CDR3 length equals 13 residues, ends included. CDR3 region: CASSLVGGGAFFF.

The V call is TRBV14, the J call TRBJ1-2, with a tentative D call TRBD1 (5 bases). Germline assignment: CDR1 SGHDN and CDR2 FVKESK. This CDR3 is 14 amino acids long. The ends were cut back, 0 bases at V and 3 bases at J, with 8 bases in the middle. CDR3 amino acids: CASSQDPGDYGYTF. CDR3 sequence (DNA): TGTGCCAGCAGCCAAGATCCGGGGGACTATGGCTACACCTTC. Together with reference TRBV14 and TRBJ1-2, the CDR3 gives the full variable domain: EAGVTQFPSHSVIEKGQTVTLRCDPISGHDNLYWYRRVMGKEIKFLLHFVKESKQDESGMPNNRFLAERTGGTYSTLKVQPAELEDSGVYFCASSQDPGDYGYTFGSGTRLTVV.

This clone has only a few counts. The chain combines TRBV11-2 with TRBJ2-1; D may be TRBD2 (7 bases). The germline gives CDR1 SGHAT, CDR2 FQNNGV. V gave up 5 bases and J gave up 7 bases, with 15 bases separating them. The CDR3 sequence is 14 residues long. The CDR3 DNA follows: TGTGCCAGCAGCGCCCAGAGGGGGGGGAATGAGCAGTTCTTC. This translates into CASSAQRGGNEQFF.

The chain recombines TRBV5-4 with TRBJ2-7, with 10 bases that match TRBD2. Germline trimming cut 0 bases from V and 7 bases from J; bases unmatched to any gene: 4. The CDR3 has 14 amino acids. CDR1 and CDR2 from the germline V gene are SGHNT and YYREEE (reference sequence). In nucleotides, the CDR3 is TGTGCCAGCAGCTTGGGCCTAGCGGGGGAAGAGCAGTACTTC. Protein product: CASSLGLAGEEQYF.

The chain combines TRBV30 with TRBJ1-1; TRBD1 agrees at 7 bases. With 2 bases clipped from V and 6 bases from J, the junction kept 6 bases outside the gene matches. The CDR3 loop spans 13 amino acids. Germline CDR1 GTSNPN, CDR2 SVGIG (reference sequence). CDR3 bases: TGTGCCTGGAGTAGGGGGCGAGGCGCTGAAGCTTTCTTT. The encoded protein is CAWSRGRGAEAFF.

The genes are TRBV5-1 and TRBJ1-2; 9 positions match TRBD1. This CDR3 is built from 16 residues. Germline values: CDR1 SGHRS, CDR2 YFSETQ. V shed 1 base and J 6 bases; nucleotides not matched to a gene: 10. Here the CDR3 reads CASSLFTGTGSHGYTF. The CDR3 DNA sequence: TGCGCCAGCAGCTTGTTCACAGGGACAGGGAGCCATGGCTACACCTTC.

The gene calls are TRBV10-3 and TRBJ2-1, with D possibly matching TRBD2 (6 bases). From germline, CDR1 is ENHRY and CDR2 SYGVKD. V lost 0 bases to trimming and J lost 9 bases, with 15 bases between them. This CDR3 is 15 amino acids long. CDR3 amino acids: CAISESGGSLSEQFF. The CDR3, as DNA: TGTGCCATCAGTGAGTCAGGAGGGAGCCTTAGTGAGCAGTTCTTC.

The count of this clone is one. The J gene is TRBJ1-1, the V gene TRBV7-9; D is perhaps TRBD1 (5 bases). The CDR3 length is 15 residues. Trimming took 6 bases from V and 1 from J, leaving 15 bases between them. CDR1 SEHNR and CDR2 FQNEAQ come from the germline V gene (reference sequence). CDR3 sequence: CASSYSADRNTEAFF. DNA for the CDR3: TGTGCCAGCAGTTACTCCGCCGACAGGAACACTGAAGCTTTCTTT.

This sequence joins TRBV11-2 and TRBJ1-2; TRBD1 is a possible D gene (5 bases). Trimming left V 4 bases short and J 7 bases short, with 13 bases between. The CDR3 runs to 13 residues. Germline V lookup: CDR1 SGHAT, CDR2 FQNNGV. CDR3 in amino acids: CASSSVRGAGYTF. The CDR3, as DNA: TGTGCCAGCAGCTCGGTTCGCGGGGCTGGCTACACCTTC.

The J gene is TRBJ2-3, the V gene TRBV18; 7 bases are a match to TRBD2. The junction had 6 bases not matched to a gene; V was cut back by 3 bases and J by 0 bases. Germline V lookup: CDR1 KGHSH, CDR2 LQKENI. The length of the CDR3 is 16 residues. The CDR3 bases are TGTGCCAGCTCACCCCTAGCGGACCCTAGCACAGATACGCAGTATTTT. Translating it yields CASSPLADPSTDTQYF.

The chain links TRBV7-9 to TRBJ2-1, with 7 positions matching TRBD2. Germline trimming cut 3 bases from V and 8 bases from J; bases unmatched to any gene: 7. This CDR3 contains 14 residues. The V gene's germline CDR1 is SEHNR and CDR2 FQNEAQ (reference sequence). The CDR3 DNA reads TGTGCCAGCAGCTTGACTAGCAGTTTCGATGAGCAGTTCTTC. Its translation: CASSLTSSFDEQFF.